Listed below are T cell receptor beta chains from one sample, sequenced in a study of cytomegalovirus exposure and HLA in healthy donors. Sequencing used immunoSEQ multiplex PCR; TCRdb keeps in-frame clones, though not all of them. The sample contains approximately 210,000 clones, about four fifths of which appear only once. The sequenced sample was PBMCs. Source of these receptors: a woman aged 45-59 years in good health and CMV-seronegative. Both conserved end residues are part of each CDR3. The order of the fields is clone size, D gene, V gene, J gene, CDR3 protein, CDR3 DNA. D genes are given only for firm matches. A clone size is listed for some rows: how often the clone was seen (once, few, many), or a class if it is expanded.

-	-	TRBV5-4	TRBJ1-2	CASSLAGQGKGYTF	TGTGCCAGCAGCTTGGCCGGTCAGGGGAAGGGCTACACCTTC
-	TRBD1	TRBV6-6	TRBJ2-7	CASSRGQRSEQYF	TGTGCCAGCAGCCGGGGACAGCGATCCGAGCAGTACTTC
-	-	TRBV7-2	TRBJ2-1	CASSAGRAGASYNEQFF	TGTGCCAGCAGCGCTGGTAGGGCGGGCGCCTCCTACAATGAGCAGTTCTTC
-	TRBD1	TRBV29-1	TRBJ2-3	CSVGLGQGASTDTQYF	TGCAGCGTTGGGCTGGGACAGGGGGCATCAACAGATACGCAGTATTTT
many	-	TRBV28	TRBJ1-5	CASSPLGGSNQPQHF	TGTGCCAGCAGTCCCCTCGGAGGAAGCAATCAGCCCCAGCATTTT
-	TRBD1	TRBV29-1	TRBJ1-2	CSALTGGAGGYTF	TGCAGCGCCCTTACAGGGGGCGCAGGGGGCTACACCTTC
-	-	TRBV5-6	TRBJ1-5	CASSKRVLGWNQPQHF	TGTGCCAGCAGCAAACGGGTTTTGGGTTGGAATCAGCCCCAGCATTTT
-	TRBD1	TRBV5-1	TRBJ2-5	CASSRDRPFQETQYF	TGCGCCAGCAGCCGGGACAGGCCCTTCCAAGAGACCCAGTACTTC
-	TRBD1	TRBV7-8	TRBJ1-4	CASSFDRGREKLFF	TGTGCCAGCAGCTTCGACAGGGGGCGGGAAAAACTGTTTTTT
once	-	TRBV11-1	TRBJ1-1	CASSLAPGMNTEAFF	TGTGCCAGCAGCTTAGCGCCAGGCATGAACACTGAAGCTTTCTTT
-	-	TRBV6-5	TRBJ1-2	CASRDNRYGYTF	TGTGCCAGCCGGGACAACCGCTATGGCTACACCTTC
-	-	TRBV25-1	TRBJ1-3	CASSPVGGRGNTIYF	TGTGCCAGCAGTCCAGTGGGAGGTAGAGGAAACACCATATATTTT
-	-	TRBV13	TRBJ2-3	CASSLNIADTQYF	TGTGCCAGCAGCTTGAATATAGCAGATACGCAGTATTTT
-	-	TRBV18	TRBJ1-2	CASSSDRPNYGYTF	TGTGCCAGCTCATCGGACAGACCTAACTATGGCTACACCTTC
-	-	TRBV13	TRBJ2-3	CASSAGGVDTQYF	TGTGCCAGCAGTGCAGGCGGGGTAGATACGCAGTATTTT
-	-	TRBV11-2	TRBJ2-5	CASTLRGGETQYF	TGTGCCAGCACCCTAAGGGGCGGAGAGACCCAGTACTTC
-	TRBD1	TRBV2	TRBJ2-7	CASSRTGHSYEQYF	TGTGCCAGCAGTCGGACAGGGCACTCCTACGAGCAGTACTTC
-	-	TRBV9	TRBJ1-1	CASSVGGPNTEAFF	TGTGCCAGCAGCGTGGGAGGGCCTAACACTGAAGCTTTCTTT
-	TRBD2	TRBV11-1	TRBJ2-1	CASSLREGPPGNEQFF	TGTGCCAGCAGCTTGAGGGAGGGCCCTCCCGGGAATGAGCAGTTCTTC
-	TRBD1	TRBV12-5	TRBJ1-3	CASGLGPQGSGNTIYF	TGTGCTAGTGGTTTGGGGCCACAGGGGTCTGGAAACACCATATATTTT
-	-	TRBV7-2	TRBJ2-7	CASSLAFSYEQYF	TGTGCCAGCAGCTTAGCCTTCTCCTACGAGCAGTACTTC
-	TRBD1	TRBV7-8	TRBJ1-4	CASSLGTGTNEKLFF	TGTGCCAGCAGCCTGGGGACAGGGACTAATGAAAAACTGTTTTTT